One sample yielded the 24 T cell receptor beta chains listed below, sequenced in a study of blood T cell repertoires in COVID-19. Measured with immunoSEQ multiplex PCR; TCRdb has only the in-frame clones, and not every one. The sample contains 270,000 or so clones, under 90% of which appear only once. Sequencing was carried out using peripheral blood. The source is a woman aged 18-30 years with acute or convalescent COVID-19.

The chain combines TRBV4-3 with TRBJ1-5, with a possible D match to TRBD1 (5 bases). Germline values: CDR1 LGHNA, CDR2 YSLEER. This CDR3 spans 17 amino acids. V shed 0 bases and J shed 1 base, with 13 bases lying between them. This chain's CDR3 is CASSQDFRVGSNQPQHF. CDR3 nucleotide sequence: TGCGCCAGCAGCCAAGATTTCAGGGTAGGGAGCAATCAGCCCCAGCATTTT.

This clone was counted between two and nine times. The gene calls are TRBV28 and TRBJ1-6; the match to TRBD1 covers 7 bases. The V gene end was trimmed by 4 bases and the J gene end by 7 bases; junction bases not matched to a gene: 7. The CDR3 contains 15 residues. Looked up from germline, CDR1 is MDHEN and CDR2 is SYDVKM. CDR3 sequence: CASSSPTGRNSPLHF. The CDR3 DNA follows: TGTGCCAGCAGTTCCCCGACAGGGCGGAATTCACCCCTCCACTTT.

The chain carries TRBV27 and TRBJ1-1; maybe TRBD1 (5 bases). The V gene lost 1 base and the J gene lost 8 bases, with 11 bases spanning the gap. This CDR3 has 13 residues. Germline CDR1 MNHEY, CDR2 SMNVEV (reference sequence). CDR3 sequence: CASSLLPRTEAFF. CDR3 sequence (DNA): TGTGCCAGCAGTTTATTACCCCGGACAGAAGCTTTCTTT.

The chain recombines TRBV12-3 or TRBV12-4 with TRBJ2-1; 8 bases match TRBD2. V lost 7 bases to trimming and J lost 6 bases; unmatched junction nucleotides: 5. The CDR3 consists of 13 residues. The CDR3 DNA sequence: TGTGCCAGCAACCAAGCGGGAGTCAATGAGCAGTTCTTC. This encodes CASNQAGVNEQFF.

V usage is TRBV25-1 and J usage is TRBJ1-3; D gene ambiguous. There are 16 residues in the CDR3. V gave up 6 bases and J gave up 8 bases, with 23 bases separating them. Germline V CDR1 and CDR2: MGHDK, SYGVNS. The CDR3 loop is CASSPFARGTADTIYF. In DNA form, the CDR3 reads TGTGCCAGCAGCCCCTTCGCTCGGGGAACAGCCGACACCATATATTTT.

This chain uses TRBV5-3 with TRBJ1-4; D might be TRBD1 (5 bases). TRBV5-3 is an open reading frame, and its role is uncertain. Trimming took 2 bases from V and 6 from J, leaving 11 bases between them. The CDR3 extends over 14 amino acids. The CDR3 nucleotides are TGTGCCAGAAGCTTTTGGGGGGTAGATGAAAAACTGTTTTTT. Translation gives CARSFWGVDEKLFF.

The rearrangement joins TRBV6-1 to TRBJ2-7; D is perhaps TRBD1 (5 bases). V dropped 1 base and J dropped 0 bases, with 7 bases sitting between them. The CDR3 extends over 14 amino acids. CDR1 MNHNS and CDR2 SASEGT come from the germline V gene. CDR3 region: CASSEEGVSYEQYF. The CDR3 DNA follows: TGTGCCAGCAGTGAAGAAGGGGTCTCCTACGAGCAGTACTTC.

This chain joins TRBV27 and TRBJ2-1, with TRBD2 identical over 9 bases. The CDR3 is 16 amino acids. Germline CDR1 reads MNHEY; CDR2 reads SMNVEV (reference sequence). V shed 10 bases, J shed 10 bases, and the junction held 20 bases outside the gene matches. CDR3 DNA sequence: TGTGCCACCCTTGCCGGGGGACTAGCTATATCTGGCGAGCAGTTCTTC. Translated: CATLAGGLAISGEQFF.

This rearrangement joins TRBV29-1 to TRBJ1-2; 7 nucleotides align to TRBD1. The germline CDR1 and CDR2 sequences are SQVTM and ANQGSEA. The CDR3 has 12 residues. The V gene end was trimmed by 3 bases and the J gene end by 4 bases; junction bases not matched to a gene: 2. The CDR3 sequence: CSVDGTVYGYTF. CDR3 DNA: TGCAGCGTTGACGGGACAGTCTATGGCTACACCTTC.

The DNA for the CDR3 is TGTGCCACCAGCAGAGATGCCCTACCTAGAAACACCATATATTTT. It specifies CATSRDALPRNTIYF. This chain joins TRBV15 and TRBJ1-3; D unresolved. The CDR3 is 15 amino acids. Trimming shortened V by 0 bases and J by 5 bases, and 11 bases separated the two germline ends. The germline V gene has CDR1 LNHNV and CDR2 YYDKDF (reference sequence).

The genes are TRBV25-1 and TRBJ2-1; 7 nucleotides line up with TRBD2. V trimming: 5 bases; J trimming: 7 bases; junction bases outside the gene matches: 5. Looked up from germline, CDR1 is MGHDK and CDR2 is SYGVNS. The CDR3 has 13 amino acids. This CDR3 reads CASSSAGPNEQFF. The CDR3, as DNA: TGTGCCAGCAGTTCAGCGGGGCCTAATGAGCAGTTCTTC.

This clone was found once. V and J are TRBV15 and TRBJ2-6, with TRBD1 matching over 9 bases. V lost 8 bases to trimming and J lost 3 bases; unmatched junction nucleotides: 11. CDR3 size: 17 residues. Germline lookup yields CDR1 LNHNV and CDR2 YYDKDF (reference sequence). CDR3 DNA: TGTGCCACCGGGGGTGAACAGGGGGCGCTTGGGGCCAACGTCCTGACTTTC. Translated, it gives CATGGEQGALGANVLTF.

This clone was seen only once. The chain carries TRBV13 and TRBJ2-7, with TRBD2 identical over 9 bases. Germline V gene lookup returns CDR1 PRHDT and CDR2 FYEKMQ (reference sequence). Unmatched junction bases numbered 13, after V lost 3 bases and J lost 4 bases. The CDR3 runs to 17 residues. The CDR3 loop is CASSLGLAGKGVYEQYF. The CDR3 nucleotides read TGTGCCAGCAGCTTGGGGCTAGCGGGAAAGGGGGTTTACGAGCAGTACTTC.

V gene TRBV7-3 combines with J gene TRBJ2-2; maybe TRBD1 (5 bases). The length of the CDR3 is 13 residues. CDR1 and CDR2 (germline): SGHTA, FQGTGA. The V and J ends lost 0 bases and 7 bases respectively, with 6 bases between them. The CDR3 bases are TGTGCCAGCAGCTTAACTCAGGGCGGGGAGCTGTTTTTT. Encoded protein: CASSLTQGGELFF.

V usage is TRBV12-3 or TRBV12-4 and J usage is TRBJ2-1, with unresolved D. V was cut by 4 bases and J by 9 bases, with 13 bases left in between. The CDR3 totals 13 residues. For the CDR3, the DNA is TGTGCCAGCAGTTCAGGTTTGGGCGCTGAGCAGTTCTTC. It encodes CASSSGLGAEQFF.

The V and J genes are TRBV28 and TRBJ2-5, with D possibly matching TRBD1 (5 bases). The V end was cut by 5 bases, the J end by 5 bases, with 12 bases between. CDR1 and CDR2 from the germline V gene are MDHEN and SYDVKM. The CDR3 totals 13 residues. The CDR3 DNA sequence: TGTGCCAGCAGTCCCCACAGGTTGGAGACCCAGTACTTC. Residues: CASSPHRLETQYF.

V gene TRBV9 combines with J gene TRBJ1-6, with D tentatively TRBD1 (5 bases). CDR1 is SGDLS, CDR2 YYNGEE, per germline. This CDR3 comprises 14 residues. The V and J ends lost 4 bases and 8 bases respectively, with 13 bases between them. The CDR3 loop is CASSPRQSDSPLHF. The CDR3 bases are TGTGCCAGCAGCCCTAGACAGAGCGATTCACCCCTCCACTTT.

V usage is TRBV6-6 and J usage is TRBJ1-1; tentatively, D is TRBD1 (6 bases). Germline V gene lookup returns CDR1 MNHNY and CDR2 SVGAGI (reference sequence). The CDR3 runs 12 residues. V was shortened by 7 bases and J by 4 bases, with 10 bases between the two germline ends. CDR3 sequence reads: CASTTGFTEAFF. Written as DNA, the CDR3 is TGTGCCAGCACCACAGGGTTCACTGAAGCTTTCTTT.

V usage is TRBV9 and J usage is TRBJ2-3; 10 bases align to TRBD2. The CDR3 has 15 amino acids. Trimming cost V 2 bases and J 2 bases; bases outside gene matches: 2. CDR1 and CDR2 from the germline V gene are SGDLS and YYNGEE. The CDR3 protein is CASSVGLADTDTQYF. The CDR3 DNA is TGTGCCAGCAGCGTCGGACTAGCGGACACAGATACGCAGTATTTT.

This chain links TRBV5-4 with TRBJ1-2; no clear D gene. V was pared by 2 bases and J by 8 bases, with 13 bases between. In germline, CDR1 is SGHNT, CDR2 YYREEE (reference sequence). The CDR3 has 13 amino acids. CDR3 protein: CASSFGREEGYTF. CDR3 DNA: TGTGCCAGCAGCTTCGGGCGGGAGGAGGGCTACACCTTC. Based on the CDR3 plus reference TRBV5-4 and TRBJ1-2, the full variable domain is ETGVTQSPTHLIKTRGQQVTLRCSSQSGHNTVSWYQQALGQGPQFIFQYYREEENGRGNFPPRFSGLQFPNYSSELNVNALELDDSALYLCASSFGREEGYTFGSGTRLTVV.

The chain joins TRBV19 to TRBJ2-7; tentatively, D is TRBD1 (6 bases). Germline values: CDR1 LNHDA, CDR2 SQIVND (reference sequence). The length of the CDR3 is 12 residues. V lost 5 bases to trimming and J lost 3 bases, with 8 bases between them. CDR3 loop: CASSDRFYEQYF. The CDR3 coding sequence is TGTGCCAGTAGTGACAGGTTCTACGAGCAGTACTTC.

This clone was seen a few times. The chain carries TRBV30 and TRBJ1-4, with TRBD1 as a possible D gene (6 bases). From germline, CDR1 is GTSNPN and CDR2 SVGIG (reference sequence). There are 15 residues in the CDR3. Trimming took off 0 bases at V and 5 bases at J, with 13 bases between the two ends. The DNA of the CDR3 is TGTGCCTGGAGTGTACTGCAGGGGTCGAATGAAAAACTGTTTTTT. This sequence encodes CAWSVLQGSNEKLFF.

This rearrangement joins TRBV2 to TRBJ2-1; TRBD1 is a possible D gene (6 bases). Trimming took 6 bases from V and 3 from J, leaving 15 bases between them. CDR1 is SNHLY, CDR2 FYNNEI, per germline. CDR3 length equals 15 residues. The CDR3 protein is CASSSGTSNYNEQFF. DNA of the CDR3: TGTGCCAGCAGCTCCGGGACATCCAACTACAATGAGCAGTTCTTC.

The V gene is TRBV27, the J gene TRBJ1-1; TRBD1 matches at 9 bases. This CDR3 comprises 15 residues. Trimming cost V 3 bases and J 4 bases; bases outside gene matches: 6. Germline CDR1 and CDR2: MNHEY and SMNVEV (reference sequence). The CDR3 coding sequence is TGTGCCAGCAGTTTCCGGACAGGGGTGGCCACTGAAGCTTTCTTT. Translation gives CASSFRTGVATEAFF.